Listed below are T cell receptor beta chains from one sample, sequenced in a study of shared clonotypes between healthy human individuals. Method: immunoSEQ multiplex PCR; TCRdb's copy keeps in-frame clones and lacks some. The sample contains approximately 2.5 million clones, around nine tenths of which appear only once. The source material was naive CD4+ T cells sorted from blood. The receptors shown here come from a man between 18 and 29 years old in good health. The CDR3 runs from the conserved cysteine through the conserved F or W. D genes are given only for firm matches. Rows give clone size only sometimes, using once, few, many, or a class for an expanded clone.

V gene,clone size,D gene,J gene,CDR3 protein,CDR3 DNA
TRBV11-2,-,-,TRBJ2-1,CASSLGVLEIFF,TGTGCCAGCAGCTTAGGGGTCCTAGAAATTTTCTTC
TRBV9,-,-,TRBJ1-4,CASSVGEGAEKLFF,TGTGCCAGCAGCGTAGGGGAGGGAGCGGAAAAACTGTTTTTT
TRBV5-1,-,TRBD1,TRBJ2-7,CASSPGTGSYEQYF,TGCGCCAGCAGCCCCGGGACAGGGAGCTACGAGCAGTACTTC
TRBV5-1,-,-,TRBJ2-7,CASSLDISFSYEQYF,TGCGCCAGCAGCTTGGACATCAGTTTCTCCTACGAGCAGTACTTC
TRBV18,-,TRBD2,TRBJ2-7,CASSQNSGGPGEQYF,TGTGCCAGCTCACAAAATAGCGGGGGCCCAGGGGAGCAGTACTTC
TRBV11-2,-,TRBD1,TRBJ2-7,CASSSSSDRGYEQYF,TGTGCCAGCAGCTCATCATCTGACAGGGGCTACGAGCAGTACTTC
TRBV4-2,-,TRBD1,TRBJ1-1,CASSQDARDRVGFF,TGTGCCAGCAGCCAAGATGCCCGGGACAGGGTAGGTTTCTTT
TRBV6-5,-,-,TRBJ2-7,CASSYSLGTYEQYF,TGTGCCAGCAGTTACTCGCTAGGGACCTACGAGCAGTACTTC
TRBV21-1,-,-,TRBJ2-3,CAPGLGHSREMTDTQYF,TGTGCCCCCGGACTAGGGCATTCGCGGGAGATGACAGATACGCAGTATTTT
TRBV28,-,-,TRBJ2-2,CASSDMATRTGELFF,TGTGCCAGCAGTGACATGGCTACTAGAACCGGGGAGCTGTTTTTT
TRBV7-7,once,-,TRBJ2-5,CASSPGSYHLETQYF,TGTGCTAGCAGCCCCGGAAGCTACCACCTAGAGACCCAGTACTTC
TRBV6-5,-,-,TRBJ1-5,CASSPNGQGSQPQHF,TGTGCCAGCAGCCCCAACGGGCAGGGAAGTCAGCCCCAGCATTTT
TRBV13,-,-,TRBJ2-1,CASSLVGSGYGSNEQFF,TGTGCCAGCAGCTTAGTTGGGAGCGGGTACGGGTCCAATGAGCAGTTCTTC
TRBV27,-,-,TRBJ2-6,CASKRQVDSGANVLTF,TGTGCCAGCAAGAGACAGGTCGATTCTGGGGCCAACGTCCTGACTTTC
TRBV30,-,TRBD1,TRBJ1-4,CAWSGGRGQGDEKLFF,TGTGCCTGGAGTGGGGGCCGAGGACAGGGAGATGAAAAACTGTTTTTT
TRBV25-1,-,-,TRBJ1-2,CASTTGMGYGYTF,TGTGCCAGCACTACAGGGATGGGCTATGGCTACACCTTC
TRBV18,-,-,TRBJ2-7,CASSQGPYEQYF,TGTGCCAGCTCACAAGGACCGTACGAGCAGTACTTC
TRBV6-4,-,-,TRBJ2-7,CASSGTEPYSYEQYF,TGTGCCAGCAGTGGGACCGAGCCATACTCCTACGAGCAGTACTTC
TRBV15,once,TRBD1,TRBJ1-1,CATSRDQGGTEAFF,TGTGCCACCAGCAGAGATCAGGGGGGTACTGAAGCTTTCTTT
TRBV2,-,TRBD2,TRBJ2-7,CASSDGASGHVDEQYF,TGTGCCAGCAGTGACGGTGCTAGCGGGCACGTTGACGAGCAGTACTTC
TRBV4-3,-,-,TRBJ2-2,CASSQEVRGYTGELFF,TGCGCCAGCAGCCAAGAGGTCAGGGGATACACCGGGGAGCTGTTTTTT
TRBV2,-,TRBD2,TRBJ2-1,CASRGAGGLGEQFF,TGTGCCAGCAGGGGAGCGGGGGGGCTTGGTGAGCAGTTCTTC
TRBV2,few,-,TRBJ1-2,CASTEYTTVGF,TGTGCCAGCACCGAATATACGACAGTTGGCTTC
TRBV7-2,-,TRBD1,TRBJ2-1,CASSLGQGVGLASEQFF,TGTGCCAGCAGCTTAGGACAGGGGGTAGGTCTAGCCAGTGAGCAGTTCTTC
TRBV6-1,-,TRBD1,TRBJ2-3,CASRRTGSTDTQYF,TGTGCCAGCAGGAGGACAGGGAGCACAGATACGCAGTATTTT
TRBV10-3,few,-,TRBJ1-1,CAISGGLEAFF,TGTGCCATCAGTGGGGGACTAGAAGCTTTCTTT
TRBV18,-,-,TRBJ1-6,CASSPKGGPSPLHF,TGTGCCAGCTCACCTAAGGGGGGGCCTTCACCCCTCCACTTT
TRBV4-1,-,-,TRBJ2-5,CASSAAPAETQYF,TGCGCCAGCAGCGCAGCTCCGGCGGAGACCCAGTACTTC
TRBV21-1,-,-,TRBJ2-3,CASRKRGPRMRDTQYF,TGTGCCAGCAGGAAGCGGGGGCCCCGGATGAGGGATACGCAGTATTTT
TRBV5-6,-,-,TRBJ1-2,CASSFLRRTDGYTF,TGTGCCAGCAGCTTTCTGCGGAGGACAGATGGCTACACCTTC
TRBV18,once,-,TRBJ2-3,CASSPLQGTDTQYF,TGTGCCAGCTCACCACTACAGGGCACAGATACGCAGTATTTT
TRBV4-1,-,-,TRBJ2-1,CASSRGVGLYNEQFF,TGCGCCAGCAGCCGGGGCGTAGGGCTCTACAATGAGCAGTTCTTC
TRBV9,-,-,TRBJ2-5,CASSGVGTTPQETQYF,TGTGCCAGCAGCGGGGTTGGGACAACCCCTCAAGAGACCCAGTACTTC
TRBV10-3,few,-,TRBJ1-1,CAIRDGPGGTEAFF,TGTGCCATCAGAGACGGTCCCGGGGGCACTGAAGCTTTCTTT
TRBV19,-,-,TRBJ1-6,CASSIGGDKGSSPLHF,TGTGCCAGTAGTATAGGAGGGGACAAGGGGAGTTCACCCCTCCACTTT
TRBV7-2,-,-,TRBJ1-2,CASSLTRVSNGYTF,TGTGCCAGCAGCTTAACAAGGGTATCTAATGGCTACACCTTC
TRBV15,-,TRBD1,TRBJ2-7,CATSRATGGASYEQYF,TGTGCCACCAGCAGAGCAACAGGGGGTGCTTCCTACGAGCAGTACTTC
TRBV5-1,-,-,TRBJ1-1,CASSFGGGVSTEAFF,TGCGCCAGCAGCTTCGGTGGGGGGGTCAGCACTGAAGCTTTCTTT
TRBV5-1,-,-,TRBJ1-1,CASSFGGLNTEAFF,TGCGCCAGCAGTTTCGGCGGTTTGAACACTGAAGCTTTCTTT
TRBV5-4,-,-,TRBJ1-1,CASSLAGTINTEAFF,TGTGCCAGCAGCCTTGCCGGGACAATAAACACTGAAGCTTTCTTT
TRBV10-1,-,TRBD1,TRBJ2-1,CASSGGQGTKQFF,TGCGCCAGCAGTGGGGGACAGGGAACCAAGCAGTTCTTC
TRBV18,once,TRBD1,TRBJ2-1,CASSPRGQGRGSYNEQFF,TGTGCCAGCTCACCAAGGGGACAGGGGCGGGGTTCCTACAATGAGCAGTTCTTC
TRBV4-2,once,-,TRBJ2-7,CASSQEWGPGEQYF,TGTGCCAGCAGCCAAGAATGGGGGCCGGGCGAGCAGTACTTC
TRBV9,-,-,TRBJ2-5,CASSTSPQETQYF,TGTGCCAGCAGCACGAGTCCCCAAGAGACCCAGTACTTC
TRBV19,-,TRBD1,TRBJ1-6,CASTKTGLSPLHF,TGTGCCAGTACCAAGACAGGGCTTTCACCCCTCCACTTT
TRBV6-5,-,-,TRBJ2-1,CASSRKKVNEQFF,TGTGCCAGCAGTCGGAAAAAGGTTAATGAGCAGTTCTTC
TRBV5-5,-,-,TRBJ2-6,CASSSRQSSGANVLTF,TGTGCCAGCAGCTCACGACAGAGCTCTGGGGCCAACGTCCTGACTTTC
TRBV6-5,-,TRBD2,TRBJ2-1,CASSLLAGGFYNEQFF,TGTGCCAGCAGTTTACTAGCGGGGGGGTTCTACAATGAGCAGTTCTTC
TRBV4-1,-,-,TRBJ1-6,CASSQDWPARGATLHF,TGCGCCAGCAGCCAAGATTGGCCAGCGCGTGGGGCCACCCTCCACTTT
TRBV5-1,once,-,TRBJ2-2,CASSLSGQNTGELFF,TGCGCCAGCAGCTTGTCCGGACAAAACACCGGGGAGCTGTTTTTT
TRBV19,-,TRBD1,TRBJ1-4,CASSIGQGGFRIEKLFF,TGTGCCAGTAGTATCGGACAGGGAGGATTTCGGATTGAAAAACTGTTTTTT